This record concerns one T cell receptor (beta chain) sequence. This sample was included in a study of blood T cell repertoires in COVID-19. Overall study: Sites in the United States, Italy and Spain provided acute and convalescent COVID-19 samples. Sources were T cells, B-cell-depleted T cells, or PBMCs; the material itself was cDNA or gDNA.

The CDR3 is 16 amino acids. CDR1 and CDR2 (germline): SGDLS, YYNGEE. Losses at the gene ends were 2 bases for V and 9 bases for J; bases not matched to a gene: 15. Per the study methods: Cell counts per sample came from amplifying reference gene primers. Clones were sequenced by immunoSEQ multiplex PCR, and TCRdb holds only the in-frame ones, with some missing. That table is the source of V, J and clone size, and D and trimming were worked out from the DNA. This table has roughly 59,000 clones, approximately 80% appearing once. Sequencing input: peripheral blood. V is TRBV9 and J is TRBJ2-7; 9 bases line up with TRBD2. The sequence came from a woman aged 80 or older with acute or convalescent COVID-19. The CDR3 reads CASSVGPRREGTWQYF. DNA for the CDR3: TGTGCCAGCAGCGTGGGCCCACGGCGGGAGGGGACGTGGCAGTACTTC.